These T cell receptor beta chains were read from a single sample in a study of PD-L1 blockade in urothelial cancer. The repertoire was sequenced with immunoSEQ multiplex PCR; TCRdb's copy has only in-frame clones and lacks some. The sample comprises some 51,000 clones, around 90% of which are singletons, and less than 3% rests with the top ten. The sample consisted of PBMCs, taken around atezolizumab (anti-PD-L1) treatment. The receptors come from a man aged 60 to 69 with urothelial cancer. Both conserved end residues are part of each CDR3. D genes are given only for firm matches. Rows give clone size only sometimes, using once, few, many, or a class for an expanded clone.

CDR3nt: TGTGCCAGCAGCTCCGGGACTAGCGGGGTTGCCCTCACAGATACGCAGTATTTT
CDR3aa: CASSSGTSGVALTDTQYF
len: 18
d_gene: TRBD2
v_gene: TRBV7-2
j_gene: TRBJ2-3
abundance: NA

CDR3nt: TGTGCCAGCAAGACAGGGGGCCTGGTAACTAATGAAAAACTGTTTTTT
CDR3aa: CASKTGGLVTNEKLFF
len: 16
d_gene: TRBD1
v_gene: TRBV28
j_gene: TRBJ1-4
abundance: NA

CDR3nt: TGTGCCAGCAGTTTATGGCCGAGCGGGGAGTGGTACGAGCAGTACTTC
CDR3aa: CASSLWPSGEWYEQYF
len: 16
d_gene: TRBD2
v_gene: TRBV27
j_gene: TRBJ2-7
abundance: NA

CDR3nt: TGTGCCAGCAGCTTGGGGACACCTGGAAACACCATATATTTT
CDR3aa: CASSLGTPGNTIYF
len: 14
d_gene: NA
v_gene: TRBV5-6
j_gene: TRBJ1-3
abundance: NA

CDR3nt: TGTGCCAGCAGCCTGGGACAGGGGGCATCAGATACGCAGTATTTT
CDR3aa: CASSLGQGASDTQYF
len: 15
d_gene: TRBD1
v_gene: TRBV27
j_gene: TRBJ2-3
abundance: NA

CDR3nt: TGCGCCAGCAGCATGGACAGTACTAATGAAAAACTGTTTTTT
CDR3aa: CASSMDSTNEKLFF
len: 14
d_gene: NA
v_gene: TRBV5-1
j_gene: TRBJ1-4
abundance: NA

CDR3nt: TGCGCCAGCAGCCAAGATCCCGGGAATCCCTACGAGCAGTACTTC
CDR3aa: CASSQDPGNPYEQYF
len: 15
d_gene: NA
v_gene: TRBV4-3
j_gene: TRBJ2-7
abundance: NA

CDR3nt: TGTGCCAGCAGCGGGGGGACAGGGGCGAATGAAAAACTGTTTTTT
CDR3aa: CASSGGTGANEKLFF
len: 15
d_gene: TRBD1
v_gene: TRBV5-6
j_gene: TRBJ1-4
abundance: NA

CDR3nt: TGTGCCAGCAGCTTAGCCGGGAGCCCCCAGGTTGAGCAGTACTTC
CDR3aa: CASSLAGSPQVEQYF
len: 15
d_gene: NA
v_gene: TRBV7-6
j_gene: TRBJ2-7
abundance: NA

CDR3nt: TGTGCCAGCTCACTGTTTAGCGGGGGGGCCGGTGAGCAGTTCTTC
CDR3aa: CASSLFSGGAGEQFF
len: 15
d_gene: TRBD2
v_gene: TRBV18
j_gene: TRBJ2-1
abundance: NA

CDR3nt: TGTGCCAGCAGCTTCCAGGGCGCCTACGAGCAGTACTTC
CDR3aa: CASSFQGAYEQYF
len: 13
d_gene: NA
v_gene: TRBV7-9
j_gene: TRBJ2-7
abundance: NA

CDR3nt: TGTGCCACCGTCCGGGTGGGCGGGGAAGCTTTCTTT
CDR3aa: CATVRVGGEAFF
len: 12
d_gene: NA
v_gene: TRBV10-3
j_gene: TRBJ1-1
abundance: few

CDR3nt: TGTGCCAGCAGTGAAAGTCGGGGGACCTCGTGGGGCTACACCTTC
CDR3aa: CASSESRGTSWGYTF
len: 15
d_gene: NA
v_gene: TRBV6-1
j_gene: TRBJ1-2
abundance: few

CDR3nt: TGTGCCACCTCCCTAGACAGGTCCCTGGGCGGGGAGCTGTTTTTT
CDR3aa: CATSLDRSLGGELFF
len: 15
d_gene: NA
v_gene: TRBV19
j_gene: TRBJ2-2
abundance: NA

CDR3nt: TGTGCCAGCAGGCGTCCGGGACAGGGGTCTTACGAGCAGTACTTC
CDR3aa: CASRRPGQGSYEQYF
len: 15
d_gene: TRBD1
v_gene: TRBV11-2
j_gene: TRBJ2-7
abundance: NA

CDR3nt: TGTGCCAGTAGTATACAAACAGGGATCCAAGAGACCCAGTACTTC
CDR3aa: CASSIQTGIQETQYF
len: 15
d_gene: NA
v_gene: TRBV19
j_gene: TRBJ2-5
abundance: NA

CDR3nt: TGTGCCAGCAGCTCCTGGACAGGCGGGGAGACCCAGTACTTC
CDR3aa: CASSSWTGGETQYF
len: 14
d_gene: TRBD1
v_gene: TRBV7-9
j_gene: TRBJ2-5
abundance: NA

CDR3nt: TGTGCCAGCAGTTGGCGGGACTCGGCTAATGAAAAACTGTTTTTT
CDR3aa: CASSWRDSANEKLFF
len: 15
d_gene: NA
v_gene: TRBV6-5
j_gene: TRBJ1-4
abundance: NA

CDR3nt: TGTGCCAGTAGTATCCTTCCTAGCGGGAGTCCCACAGATACGCAGTATTTT
CDR3aa: CASSILPSGSPTDTQYF
len: 17
d_gene: TRBD2
v_gene: TRBV19
j_gene: TRBJ2-3
abundance: NA

CDR3nt: TGTGCCAGCAGCACGTCGATGACAGGGCCTTTCTCTGGAAACACCATATATTTT
CDR3aa: CASSTSMTGPFSGNTIYF
len: 18
d_gene: TRBD1
v_gene: TRBV5-6
j_gene: TRBJ1-3
abundance: once

CDR3nt: TGCAGTGCTAGCTACGAGTATGGCTACACCTTC
CDR3aa: CSASYEYGYTF
len: 11
d_gene: NA
v_gene: TRBV20-1
j_gene: TRBJ1-2
abundance: NA

CDR3nt: TGTGCCAGCAGCTTGTTTCTTTATGGGACAGGGGAAGATACGCAGTATTTT
CDR3aa: CASSLFLYGTGEDTQYF
len: 17
d_gene: TRBD1
v_gene: TRBV5-6
j_gene: TRBJ2-3
abundance: NA

CDR3nt: TGTGCCAGCAGCTTAGGGTCTAGCGGAAGACAAGAGACCCAGTACTTC
CDR3aa: CASSLGSSGRQETQYF
len: 16
d_gene: TRBD2
v_gene: TRBV7-3
j_gene: TRBJ2-5
abundance: NA

CDR3nt: TGTGCCAGCAGTCTAACCGGGACAAGAGATCAGCCCCAGCATTTT
CDR3aa: CASSLTGTRDQPQHF
len: 15
d_gene: NA
v_gene: TRBV6-1
j_gene: TRBJ1-5
abundance: NA

CDR3nt: TGCGCCAGCAGCCAACTCATAGGGGGAAGCTCTGGGGCCAACGTCCTGACTTTC
CDR3aa: CASSQLIGGSSGANVLTF
len: 18
d_gene: NA
v_gene: TRBV4-1
j_gene: TRBJ2-6
abundance: NA

CDR3nt: TGTGCCAGCAGAACAGGGTCCAGCTCCTACGAGCAGTACTTC
CDR3aa: CASRTGSSSYEQYF
len: 14
d_gene: NA
v_gene: TRBV6-1
j_gene: TRBJ2-7
abundance: NA

CDR3nt: TGTGCCAGCAGCTTGTCGGGTGGGGATACGCAGTATTTT
CDR3aa: CASSLSGGDTQYF
len: 13
d_gene: NA
v_gene: TRBV7-3
j_gene: TRBJ2-3
abundance: NA

CDR3nt: TGTGCCAGCAGTCATAGACAGTGGCAAGCTTTCTTT
CDR3aa: CASSHRQWQAFF
len: 12
d_gene: NA
v_gene: TRBV28
j_gene: TRBJ1-1
abundance: NA

CDR3nt: TGCGCCAGCAGTGAGTCGCAGGGGTCGAACAATGAGCAGTTCTTC
CDR3aa: CASSESQGSNNEQFF
len: 15
d_gene: NA
v_gene: TRBV10-2
j_gene: TRBJ2-1
abundance: NA

CDR3nt: TGTGCCAGTAGTTGGGGGGAGACGAACACTGAAGCTTTCTTT
CDR3aa: CASSWGETNTEAFF
len: 14
d_gene: NA
v_gene: TRBV19
j_gene: TRBJ1-1
abundance: few

CDR3nt: TGTGCCATCAGGGGACAGGGGGCGCGTTCGAATGAGCAGTTCTTC
CDR3aa: CAIRGQGARSNEQFF
len: 15
d_gene: TRBD1
v_gene: TRBV10-3
j_gene: TRBJ2-1
abundance: NA

CDR3nt: TGTGCCAGCTCACAGACCCCGGACAGGGGACCCGGGGAGCTGTTTTTT
CDR3aa: CASSQTPDRGPGELFF
len: 16
d_gene: TRBD1
v_gene: TRBV18
j_gene: TRBJ2-2
abundance: NA

CDR3nt: TGTGCCAGCAGCCAACTCCCTACCCCTAACAATGAGCAGTTCTTC
CDR3aa: CASSQLPTPNNEQFF
len: 15
d_gene: NA
v_gene: TRBV4-2
j_gene: TRBJ2-1
abundance: NA